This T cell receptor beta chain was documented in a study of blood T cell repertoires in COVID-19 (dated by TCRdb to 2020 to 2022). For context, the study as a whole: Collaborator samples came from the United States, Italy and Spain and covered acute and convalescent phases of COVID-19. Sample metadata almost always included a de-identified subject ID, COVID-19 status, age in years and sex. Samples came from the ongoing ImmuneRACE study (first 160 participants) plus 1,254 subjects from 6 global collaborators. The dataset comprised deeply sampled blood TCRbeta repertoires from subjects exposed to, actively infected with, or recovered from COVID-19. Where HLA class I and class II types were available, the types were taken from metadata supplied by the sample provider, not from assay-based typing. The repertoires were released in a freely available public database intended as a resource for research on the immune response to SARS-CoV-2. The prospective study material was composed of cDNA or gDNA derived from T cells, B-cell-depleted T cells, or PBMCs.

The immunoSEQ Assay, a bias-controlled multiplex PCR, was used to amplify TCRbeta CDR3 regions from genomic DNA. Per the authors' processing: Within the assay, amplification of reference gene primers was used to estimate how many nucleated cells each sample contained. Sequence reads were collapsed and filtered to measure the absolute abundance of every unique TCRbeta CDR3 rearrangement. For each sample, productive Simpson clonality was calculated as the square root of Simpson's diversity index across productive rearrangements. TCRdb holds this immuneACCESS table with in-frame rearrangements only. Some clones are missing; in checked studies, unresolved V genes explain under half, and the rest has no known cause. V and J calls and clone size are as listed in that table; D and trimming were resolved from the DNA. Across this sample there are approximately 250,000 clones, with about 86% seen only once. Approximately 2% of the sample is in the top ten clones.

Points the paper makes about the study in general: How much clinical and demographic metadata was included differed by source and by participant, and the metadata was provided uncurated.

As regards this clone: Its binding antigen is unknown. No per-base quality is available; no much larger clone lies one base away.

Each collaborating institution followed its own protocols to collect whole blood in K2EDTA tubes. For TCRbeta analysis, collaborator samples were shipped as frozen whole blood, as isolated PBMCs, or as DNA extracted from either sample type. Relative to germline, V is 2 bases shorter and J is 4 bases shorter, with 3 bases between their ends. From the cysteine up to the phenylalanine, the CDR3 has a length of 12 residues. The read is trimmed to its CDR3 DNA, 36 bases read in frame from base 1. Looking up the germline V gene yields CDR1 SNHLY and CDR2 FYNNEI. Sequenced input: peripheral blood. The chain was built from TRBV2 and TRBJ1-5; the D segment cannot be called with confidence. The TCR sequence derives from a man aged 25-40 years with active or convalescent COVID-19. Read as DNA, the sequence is TGTGCCAGCAGTGAACTGAATCAGCCCCAGCATTTT. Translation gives CASSELNQPQHF. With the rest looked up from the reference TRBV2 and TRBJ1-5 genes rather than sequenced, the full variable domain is EPEVTQTPSHQVTQMGQEVILRCVPISNHLYFYWYRQILGQKVEFLVSFYNNEISEKSEIFDDQFSVERPDGSNFTLKIRSTKLEDSAMYFCASSELNQPQHFGDGTRLSIL.